A single sample is the source of the 2 T cell receptor beta chains below, sequenced in a study of cytomegalovirus exposure and HLA in healthy donors. The protocol was immunoSEQ multiplex PCR, while the TCRdb copy is restricted to in-frame clones and leaves out a portion. Here the sample spans some 160,000 clones, more than 70% being singletons. Sequencing was performed on PBMCs. These receptors were taken from a man in his late teens or twenties in good health and CMV-seronegative.

The rearrangement uses TRBV5-8 and TRBJ2-6; TRBD1 matches 10 bases. Germline loops: CDR1 SGHTS, CDR2 YDEGEE. V was clipped by 4 bases and J by 0 bases; unmatched bases: 4. The CDR3 is 17 amino acids. DNA for the CDR3: TGTGCCAGCAGCCAGACAGGGGGCGGCTCTGGGGCCAACGTCCTGACTTTC. As protein: CASSQTGGGSGANVLTF.

The rearrangement joins TRBV6-5 to TRBJ2-1, with 9 positions matching TRBD2. Trimming cost V 6 bases and J 5 bases; bases outside gene matches: 8. The CDR3 length is 15 residues. Germline CDR1 reads MNHEY; CDR2 reads SVGAGI. CDR3 sequence reads: CASSRTSAIHNEQFF. The CDR3 DNA reads as TGTGCCAGCAGCCGGACTAGCGCGATACACAATGAGCAGTTCTTC.